A single sample is the source of the 4 T cell receptor beta chains below, sequenced in a study of T cell changes during pregnancy in multiple sclerosis. Sequenced by immunoSEQ multiplex PCR; TCRdb stores in-frame clones only, minus some. Of some 40,000 clones listed, around 92% are singletons. Sequences were obtained from peripheral blood. Source of these receptors: a female donor with multiple sclerosis, enrolled in a pregnancy study.

The chain carries TRBV6-5 and TRBJ2-3, with a tentative D call TRBD2 (6 bases). Germline lookup yields CDR1 MNHEY and CDR2 SVGAGI. The CDR3 length is 15 residues. V lost 2 bases to trimming and J lost 4 bases, with 13 bases between them. CDR3 nucleotide sequence: TGTGCCAGCAGTTACGGAGTAGCGGAACCAGATACGCAGTATTTT. It yields the protein CASSYGVAEPDTQYF.

The chain joins TRBV9 to TRBJ2-7; D remains ambiguous. Germline lookup yields CDR1 SGDLS and CDR2 YYNGEE. CDR3 length: 15 residues. The V end lost 2 bases, the J end lost 2 bases, and 14 bases lay between the germline ends. CDR3 nucleotides: TGTGCCAGCAGCGTCGCTCTAGAAGCGCCCTACGAGCAGTACTTC. The encoded protein is CASSVALEAPYEQYF.

Only one count was recorded for this clone. This sequence joins TRBV19 and TRBJ2-1; a possible D gene is TRBD2 (5 bases). The germline V and J ends were trimmed by 7 bases and 3 bases, with 10 bases remaining between them. The CDR3 length is 13 residues. In germline, CDR1 is LNHDA, CDR2 SQIVND (reference sequence). CDR3 loop: CASIGGFYNEQFF. In DNA form, the CDR3 reads TGTGCCAGTATAGGCGGGTTCTACAATGAGCAGTTCTTC.

This chain connects TRBV5-5 to TRBJ1-1, with a possible D match to TRBD1 (5 bases). Germline V gene lookup returns CDR1 SGHKS and CDR2 YYEKEE (reference sequence). The CDR3 length is 15 residues. With 4 bases removed from V and 1 base from J, the gap between germline ends came to 14 bases. CDR3 coding DNA: TGTGCCAGCAGCCCAGGGACGGGTTGGAACACTGAAGCTTTCTTT. Translating gives CASSPGTGWNTEAFF.